Following are 27 T cell receptor beta chains from one sample sequenced in a study of a mutant IDH1 vaccine in newly diagnosed glioma. Time point here: week 35, safety follow-up. Every vaccine dose comprised 300 ug of mutant IDH1 20-mer peptide plus topical imiquimod. The repertoire was sequenced with immunoSEQ multiplex PCR; TCRdb's copy has only in-frame clones and lacks some. Here the sample spans about 55,000 clones, 80% to 85% being singletons. Antigens for these TCRs are unknown. The sample consisted of PBMCs, taken from a glioma patient whose treatment included an IDH1 peptide vaccine. The receptor set was obtained from a woman between 18 and 30 years old with glioma.

The V and J genes are TRBV5-5 and TRBJ1-5, with no clear D. CDR1 and CDR2 from the germline V gene are SGHKS and YYEKEE (reference sequence). This CDR3 is 14 amino acids long. Deletions cut 1 base from V and 7 bases from J, with 12 bases between. CDR3 residues: CASSLWPDRQPQHF. In DNA, the CDR3 is TGTGCCAGCAGCTTGTGGCCAGACCGGCAGCCCCAGCATTTT.

The gene calls are TRBV14 and TRBJ2-7, with 11 bases matching TRBD2. The germline V gene encodes CDR1 SGHDN and CDR2 FVKESK. J lost 0 bases, V lost 4 bases, and 11 bases had no gene match. This CDR3 region has 18 residues. CDR3 sequence reads: CASSPRPLLAGGSYEQYF. CDR3 nucleotide sequence: TGTGCCAGCAGCCCTCGTCCCCTTCTAGCGGGAGGCTCCTACGAGCAGTACTTC.

The chain is built from TRBV19 and TRBJ1-4; TRBD1 matches at 9 bases. Germline values: CDR1 LNHDA, CDR2 SQIVND (reference sequence). After removal of 6 bases from V and 5 bases from J, the junction contained 13 bases not matched to a gene. The CDR3 runs to 17 residues. This CDR3 is CASSAGQGILRNEKLFF. For the CDR3, the DNA is TGTGCCAGTAGCGCCGGACAGGGGATCCTTAGAAATGAAAAACTGTTTTTT.

The chain couples TRBV19 to TRBJ2-1; 9 bases are shared with TRBD2. Germline V CDR1 and CDR2: LNHDA, SQIVND (reference sequence). After removal of 3 bases from V and 0 bases from J, the junction contained 0 bases not matched to a gene. CDR3 length: 15 residues. Here the CDR3 reads CASSISGSSYNEQFF. In DNA form, the CDR3 reads TGTGCCAGTAGTATTAGCGGGAGCTCCTACAATGAGCAGTTCTTC.

The chain links TRBV7-9 to TRBJ2-7; unclear D gene. V was clipped by 4 bases and J by 3 bases, with 10 bases between them. From germline, CDR1 is SEHNR and CDR2 FQNEAQ (reference sequence). This CDR3 is 13 amino acids long. The CDR3: CASSSWALYEQYF. CDR3 sequence (DNA): TGTGCCAGCAGCTCCTGGGCCCTCTACGAGCAGTACTTC.

The chain links TRBV29-1 to TRBJ1-1; no reliable D call. The V end was cut by 3 bases, the J end by 0 bases, with 14 bases between. This CDR3 has 15 amino acids. Germline V CDR1 and CDR2: SQVTM, ANQGSEA. For the CDR3, the DNA is TGCAGCGTTGAGGAGGGAGGGCCACTGAACACTGAAGCTTTCTTT. Residues: CSVEEGGPLNTEAFF.

The gene calls are TRBV2 and TRBJ2-7; TRBD2 aligns across 7 bases. Trimming took 9 bases from V and 4 from J; bases not matched to a gene: 9. Germline lookup yields CDR1 SNHLY and CDR2 FYNNEI. The CDR3 consists of 13 residues. CDR3 loop: CARGGTPQYEQYF. For the CDR3, the DNA is TGTGCCAGGGGGGGGACCCCTCAATACGAGCAGTACTTC.

A remark on this clone: At one boundary the junction diverges from the germline segment, which might be a read error. J is TRBJ2-5 and V is TRBV7-2, with D perhaps matching TRBD2 (5 bases). From germline, CDR1 is SGHTA and CDR2 FQGNSA. The CDR3 is 14 amino acids. The CDR3 bases are TGTGCCAGCAGCCGAACTAGGACTGCCCCTTATGGACACTTC. Encoded protein: CASSRTRTAPYGHF.

The chain has TRBV5-1 and TRBJ1-2, with 10 bases identical to TRBD1. Germline V lookup: CDR1 SGHRS, CDR2 YFSETQ. Unmatched junction bases numbered 15, after V lost 5 bases and J lost 8 bases. The CDR3 contains 16 residues. The CDR3 nucleotides read TGCGCCAGCAGGAACGCCGGGACAGGGGCAGGTTACGGCTACACCTTC. This sequence encodes CASRNAGTGAGYGYTF.

The chain recombines TRBV2 with TRBJ1-5; the match to TRBD1 covers 7 bases. Trimming removed 8 bases from V and 9 bases from J; junction bases left unmatched: 10. Germline CDR1 reads SNHLY; CDR2 reads FYNNEI. This CDR3 is 13 amino acids long. The CDR3 nucleotides are TGTGCCAGCGACAGGGACCTTGGCCGGCCCCAGCATTTT. Protein: CASDRDLGRPQHF.

The rearrangement joins TRBV4-3 to TRBJ2-3; D is uncertain. The CDR3 has 14 amino acids. Germline V gives CDR1 LGHNA, CDR2 YSLEER. V lost 1 base, J lost 7 bases, and 12 bases lay in between. This chain's CDR3 is CASSQGLAPHTQYF. The CDR3 nucleotides are TGCGCCAGCAGCCAAGGACTTGCTCCTCATACGCAGTATTTT.

The chain is built from TRBV7-3 and TRBJ1-1; D may be TRBD1 (5 bases). CDR1 and CDR2 (germline): SGHTA, FQGTGA. The CDR3 extends over 14 amino acids. Deletions cut 6 bases from V and 1 base from J, with 12 bases between. The CDR3 sequence is CASSQGRANTEAFF. The CDR3 DNA sequence: TGTGCCAGCAGTCAGGGACGGGCGAACACTGAAGCTTTCTTT. The variable domain in full, completed from reference TRBV7-3 and TRBJ1-1, reads GAGVSQTPSNKVTEKGKYVELRCDPISGHTALYWYRQSLGQGPEFLIYFQGTGAADDSGLPNDRFFAVRPEGSVSTLKIQRTERGDSAVYLCASSQGRANTEAFFGQGTRLTVV.

The chain combines TRBV6-1 with TRBJ1-2; the match to TRBD1 covers 7 bases. Losses at the gene ends were 1 base for V and 4 bases for J; bases not matched to a gene: 9. There are 16 residues in the CDR3. The V gene's germline CDR1 is MNHNS and CDR2 SASEGT. The CDR3 nucleotides are TGTGCCAGCAGTGAAGTTGGTTGGACAGGACCCTATGGCTACACCTTC. Protein product: CASSEVGWTGPYGYTF.

The gene calls are TRBV5-1 and TRBJ2-1; D not certain. Germline CDR1 reads SGHRS; CDR2 reads YFSETQ. CDR3 size: 14 residues. Deletions cut 4 bases from V and 1 base from J, with 9 bases between. Here the CDR3 reads CASSRGSSYNEQFF. The CDR3 bases are TGCGCCAGCAGCCGCGGATCTTCCTACAATGAGCAGTTCTTC.

This sequence joins TRBV9 and TRBJ1-4; D not resolved. CDR3 size: 14 residues. Germline CDR1 reads SGDLS; CDR2 reads YYNGEE. V lost 0 bases, J lost 3 bases, and 6 bases lay in between. For the CDR3, the DNA is TGTGCCAGCAGCGTAGCGGGTCCTAATGAAAAACTGTTTTTT. It codes for CASSVAGPNEKLFF.

The V call is TRBV19, the J call TRBJ1-1; TRBD1 might be the D (5 bases). CDR1 and CDR2 (germline): LNHDA, SQIVND (reference sequence). The CDR3 extends over 12 amino acids. Trimming took off 7 bases at V and 4 bases at J, with 10 bases between the two ends. The CDR3 sequence: CASIAGGTEAFF. As DNA, the CDR3 is TGTGCCAGTATCGCGGGGGGCACTGAAGCTTTCTTT.

V usage is TRBV6-5 and J usage is TRBJ2-2, with D maybe TRBD1 (6 bases). CDR1 and CDR2 (germline): MNHEY, SVGAGI. Trimming removed 6 bases from V and 5 bases from J, with 13 bases in between. This CDR3 region has 14 residues. The CDR3 nucleotides read TGTGCCAGCAGCCAGGGGAAGAAGACCGGGGAGCTGTTTTTT. This gives the protein CASSQGKKTGELFF.

The chain uses TRBV12-5 and TRBJ1-3, with D possibly being TRBD1 (5 bases). V was clipped by 0 bases and J by 0 bases, with 15 bases between them. From germline, CDR1 is LGHNT and CDR2 FRNRAP. This CDR3 is built from 18 residues. CDR3 region: CASGLVRFGTNSGNTIYF. In DNA, the CDR3 is TGTGCTAGTGGTTTGGTACGATTCGGGACCAACTCTGGAAACACCATATATTTT.

The chain combines TRBV7-2 with TRBJ1-3; D gene unclear. The CDR3 consists of 15 residues. The germline V gene has CDR1 SGHTA and CDR2 FQGNSA. Trimming stripped 5 bases from V and 3 bases from J, with 14 bases between. CDR3 amino acids: CASSPSLRDGNTIYF. The CDR3 bases are TGTGCCAGCAGCCCCAGCTTGAGGGATGGAAACACCATATATTTT.

The genes are TRBV6-5 and TRBJ2-7; no reliable D call. Trimming took off 0 bases at V and 1 base at J, with 7 bases between the two ends. The germline CDR1 and CDR2 sequences are MNHEY and SVGAGI. CDR3 length: 14 amino acids. As DNA, the CDR3 is TGTGCCAGCAGTTACTCGCTCGGGTCCTACGAGCAGTACTTC. This gives the protein CASSYSLGSYEQYF.

The chain combines TRBV6-6 with TRBJ2-3; D gene unclear. CDR3 size: 12 residues. The V gene's germline CDR1 is MNHNY and CDR2 SVGAGI (reference sequence). V was clipped by 6 bases and J by 6 bases, with 10 bases between them. The DNA of the CDR3 is TGTGCCAGCAGCCGACTCGGCGATACGCAGTATTTT. Its translation: CASSRLGDTQYF.

CDR3 bases: TGTGCCAGCAGTCCCGGCGGGGGCACAGATACGCAGTATTTT. Its translation: CASSPGGGTDTQYF. The chain employs TRBV6-4 and TRBJ2-3, with D tentatively TRBD2 (6 bases). The CDR3 length is 14 residues. V lost 5 bases and J 1 base, leaving 10 bases between the germline ends. Germline CDR1 is MRHNA and CDR2 is SNTAGT.

This chain links TRBV9 with TRBJ1-2; D gene uncertain. This CDR3 is built from 17 residues. The ends were cut back, 4 bases at V and 6 bases at J, with 25 bases in the middle. Germline loops: CDR1 SGDLS, CDR2 YYNGEE. DNA for the CDR3: TGTGCCAGCAGCCACCCACGAGACTCCAGAGAAAGGGATGGCTACACCTTC. Protein: CASSHPRDSRERDGYTF.

Points on this clone: A read error may produce the germline difference seen at one junction end. V usage is TRBV5-5 and J usage is TRBJ1-1; weak D call: TRBD1 (5 bases). The CDR3 length is 13 residues. Germline CDR1 reads SGHKS; CDR2 reads YYEKEE (reference sequence). The CDR3 DNA follows: TGTGCCAGCGGCTTGGGGGTGAACACTGAAGCTTTCTTT. Translated, it gives CASGLGVNTEAFF.

V usage is TRBV30 and J usage is TRBJ2-1; TRBD1 or TRBD2 may be the D gene (5 bases each). This CDR3 has 15 amino acids. Germline V lookup: CDR1 GTSNPN, CDR2 SVGIG (reference sequence). The CDR3 DNA sequence: TGTGCTCGCGATCTGGGACGGAGGAACTACAATGAGCAGTTCTTC. It yields the protein CARDLGRRNYNEQFF.

The chain combines TRBV9 with TRBJ1-2, with D maybe TRBD1 (6 bases). The CDR3 spans 13 residues. Germline lookup yields CDR1 SGDLS and CDR2 YYNGEE. V lost 0 bases to trimming and J lost 3 bases, with 6 bases between them. The CDR3 nucleotides are TGTGCCAGCAGCGTAGACAGGGACTATGGCTACACCTTC. As protein: CASSVDRDYGYTF. Based on the CDR3 plus reference TRBV9 and TRBJ1-2, the full variable domain is DSGVTQTPKHLITATGQRVTLRCSPRSGDLSVYWYQQSLDQGLQFLIQYYNGEERAKGNILERFSAQQFPDLHSELNLSSLELGDSALYFCASSVDRDYGYTFGSGTRLTVV.

CDR3 sequence reads: CASSPGGVLPLGGRQPQHF. CDR3 in DNA: TGTGCCAGCTCACCTGGGGGTGTGCTACCCCTGGGGGGACGACAGCCCCAGCATTTT. The V and J genes are TRBV18 and TRBJ1-5, with D maybe TRBD1 (5 bases). Germline V gene data show CDR1 as KGHSH and CDR2 as LQKENI. The germline V and J ends were trimmed by 3 bases and 7 bases, with 28 bases remaining between them. This CDR3 contains 19 residues.